This TCR beta chain was captured by sequencing in a study of OX40 agonist ivuxolimab in advanced cancers. About the research overall: Administration of intravenous ivuxolimab to patients occurred every 2 weeks at 0.01 to 10 mg/kg. From 23 to 79 years was the age range, with a mean of about 54 years, and over 80% were male.

V trimming: 3 bases; J trimming: 4 bases; junction bases outside the gene matches: 3. CDR1 and CDR2 from the germline V gene are SEHNR and FQNEAQ (reference sequence). The CDR3 is made up of 14 amino acids. This table comes from immunoSEQ multiplex PCR, and its TCRdb copy is limited to in-frame clones, with some not included. The table has more than 50,000 clones, approximately 83% seen once. The receptor comes from an adult with an advanced solid tumor such as melanoma, head and neck, liver or kidney cancer. The material was CD4+ or CD8+ T cells sorted from blood, obtained in a trial of the OX40 agonist ivuxolimab. V usage is TRBV7-9 and J usage is TRBJ2-7, with 10 bases fitting TRBD1. For the CDR3, the DNA is TGTGCCAGCAGCTTCGGACAGGGGGGGTACGAGCAGTACTTC. Amino acid sequence: CASSFGQGGYEQYF.